This TCR beta chain was recovered during a study of regulatory T cells in long-lasting Graves disease. TCR beta libraries were built with iRepertoire HTBI primers and Arm-PCR of CDR3 regions. TCRdb used MiXCR to reprocess the multiplex PCR reads, holding one entry per CDR3 protein. Altogether a few hundred thousand distinct CDR3 sequences are present, about 22% being singletons, with the ten largest covering around 12%. Described time point: persistent/refractory GD, antithyroid drugs over 5 years with positive TRAb. The TCR library was made from RNA that had been extracted from PBMCs in TRIzol. Patients met American Thyroid Association criteria for Graves' disease. V was clipped by 1 base and J by 6 bases; unmatched bases: 5. This CDR3 region has 14 residues. Germline CDR1 reads DFQATT; CDR2 reads SNEGSKA (reference sequence).

This TCR was recovered from a female donor with Graves disease. The specimen comprised peripheral blood mononuclear cells (PBMCs), sampled when the disease was refractory, from a patient treated with antithyroid drugs. V gene TRBV20-1 combines with J gene TRBJ2-4; 8 bases map to TRBD2. CDR3: CSARGGAGGNIQYF. The DNA of the CDR3 is TGCAGTGCTAGAGGGGGGGCGGGGGGAAACATTCAGTACTTC.